The sequence of this T cell receptor beta chain was determined in a study of control samples from healthy donors and cancer patients. The protocol was immunoSEQ multiplex PCR, while the TCRdb copy is restricted to in-frame clones and leaves out a portion. The sample includes roughly 100,000 clones, roughly 80% of them seen just once. The CDR3 loop spans 18 amino acids. V lost 2 bases to trimming and J lost 0 bases; unmatched junction nucleotides: 10. Germline values: CDR1 MNHEY, CDR2 SVGEGT. This clonotype was sampled from a woman in her fifties or sixties in good health. The sequenced sample was blood. The chain combines TRBV6-2 or TRBV6-3 with TRBJ2-1, with 7 bases matching TRBD2. The CDR3 is CASSYPYLADGSYNEQFF. As DNA, the CDR3 is TGTGCCAGCAGTTACCCCTACCTAGCGGACGGCTCCTACAATGAGCAGTTCTTC.